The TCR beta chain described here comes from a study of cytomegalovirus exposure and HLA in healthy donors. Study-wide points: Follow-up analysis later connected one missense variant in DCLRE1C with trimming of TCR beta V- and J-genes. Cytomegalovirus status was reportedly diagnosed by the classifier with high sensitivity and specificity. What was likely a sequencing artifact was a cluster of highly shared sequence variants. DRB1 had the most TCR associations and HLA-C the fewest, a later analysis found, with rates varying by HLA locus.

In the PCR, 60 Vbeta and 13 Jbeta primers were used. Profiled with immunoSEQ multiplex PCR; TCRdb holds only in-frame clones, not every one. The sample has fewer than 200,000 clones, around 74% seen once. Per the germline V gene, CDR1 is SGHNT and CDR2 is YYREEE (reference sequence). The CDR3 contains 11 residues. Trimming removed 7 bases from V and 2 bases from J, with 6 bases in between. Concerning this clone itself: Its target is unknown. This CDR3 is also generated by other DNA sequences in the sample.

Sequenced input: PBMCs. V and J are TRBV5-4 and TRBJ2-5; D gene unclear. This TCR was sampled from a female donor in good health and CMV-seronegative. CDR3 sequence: CASGQQETQYF. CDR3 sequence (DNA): TGTGCCAGCGGGCAGCAAGAGACCCAGTACTTC. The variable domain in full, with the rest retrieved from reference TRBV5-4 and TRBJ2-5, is ETGVTQSPTHLIKTRGQQVTLRCSSQSGHNTVSWYQQALGQGPQFIFQYYREEENGRGNFPPRFSGLQFPNYSSELNVNALELDDSALYLCASGQQETQYFGPGTRLLVL.